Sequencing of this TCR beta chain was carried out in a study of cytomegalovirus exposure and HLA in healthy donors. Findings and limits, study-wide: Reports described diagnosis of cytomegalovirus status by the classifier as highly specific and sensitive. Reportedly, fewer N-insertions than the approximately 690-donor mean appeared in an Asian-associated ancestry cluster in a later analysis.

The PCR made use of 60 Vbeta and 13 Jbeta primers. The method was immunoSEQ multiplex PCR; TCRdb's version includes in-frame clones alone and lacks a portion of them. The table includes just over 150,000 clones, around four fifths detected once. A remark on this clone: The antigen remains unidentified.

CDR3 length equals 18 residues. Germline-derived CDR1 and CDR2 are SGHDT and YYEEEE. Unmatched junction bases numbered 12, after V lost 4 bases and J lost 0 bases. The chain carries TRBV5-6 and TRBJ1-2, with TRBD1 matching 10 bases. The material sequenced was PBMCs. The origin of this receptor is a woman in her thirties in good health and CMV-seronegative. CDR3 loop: CASSLPGQGMAANYGYTF. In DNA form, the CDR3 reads TGTGCCAGCAGCCTTCCGGGACAGGGGATGGCGGCTAACTATGGCTACACCTTC.